This T cell receptor (beta chain) was documented in a study of naive and memory T cell subsets (TCRdb year 2017). Regarding the research as a whole: The study applied an open-source, UMI-based TCR alpha and beta sequencing pipeline to sorted naive and memory peripheral blood T cell subsets. RNA was DNase-treated and reverse transcribed with TCR constant-region primers, mostly using SuperScript III. The functional CMV T cell responses agreed completely with IgG serology results. The research as a whole found: The repertoire findings for the naive and memory subsets could not be validated against a ground truth because none was available. TCR abundance followed a power law whose exponent differed between naive and memory subsets but was consistent across the three individuals. Gini index rose and Shannon and inverse Simpson diversity fell from naive through CM, EM and EMRA in both CD4 and CD8 cells. A clonotype was defined as a single alpha or beta chain sequence rather than as a paired alpha/beta receptor. RNA-based TCR counts may be affected by expression changes linked to T cell activation and differentiation. A few larger clonotypes were present in naive repertoires, especially CD8 naive repertoires, and these clonotypes were possibly memory cells re-expressing CD45RA. After error correction, over 95% of naive TCR sequences appeared only once, giving much steeper abundance distributions than memory subsets.

The sample holds a few counts of this clonotype. This clone's antigen is unknown. Per-base qualities were not stored, and no clone one base away is much larger. Relative to germline, V is 0 bases shorter and J is 2 bases shorter, with 18 bases between their ends. The cysteine opens and the phenylalanine closes a CDR3 of 18 amino acids. Only CDR3 DNA is held: 54 bases, read in frame from base 1. CDR1 and CDR2 were assigned from the germline V gene as KGHDR and SFDVKD. The protocol used for the library was UMI-ligation and nested PCR. The beta constant-region primer consisted of an equimolar mixture of two oligonucleotides that together covered TRBC1 and TRBC2. The ligated cDNA went through four rounds of PCR with nested alpha and beta constant-region primers together with the SP2 primer. T4 RNA ligase 1 ligated a single-stranded oligonucleotide carrying the SP2 primer and a 12-nucleotide UMI to the cDNA 3' end. The ligation reaction was incubated at 16°C for roughly 18-25 hours. PCR2 was usually performed as a SYBR Green qPCR and halted at a preset threshold so that over-amplification would not occur. Apart from the first purification, every purification step used Agencourt AMPure XP magnetic beads. Libraries were quantified by Qubit and checked on a TapeStation, with a main peak expected near 650 bp. Pooled libraries were sequenced on an Illumina MiSeq using v2 2x251 paired-end kits, and typically 1-2 million reads were obtained per sample. Libraries were pooled at around 3.8 nM per sample, and 5-7% PhiX was added to improve cluster recognition. For the original study's pipeline: FASTQ reads processed by Demultiplexor were assigned V and J genes by Decombinator through tag matching that tolerated a single base-pair mismatch. Collapsinator relied on UMIs to fix sequencing errors as well as frequency errors caused by PCR heterogeneity. CDR3Translator translated TCRs and extracted CDR3s from the conserved cysteine to the FGXG phenylalanine, flagging non-productive sequences. Repertoires were subsampled to equal numbers of UMI-defined TCRs before Gini, Shannon entropy and inverse Simpson indices were calculated. Power-law fits to clonotype abundance distributions were performed by maximum likelihood within the linear range. Similar UMI counts, unique TCR numbers and clonal distributions were obtained with the pipeline and with MIGEC on one naive CD8 sample. One analysis removed from the naive repertoire any naive TCRs that were also present in any memory subset from the same donor. A set of roughly 6,600 CMV-associated CDR3 sequences, compiled from VDJdb and a published dataset, was used to search the repertoires. The public sequencing data were trimmed at Q25 with fastp and processed into clonotypes with MiXCR by TCRdb, which kept only in-frame beta chains. Rows matching on CDR3 protein sequence are summarized as one entry with the most common DNA and genes. TCRdb's processing, not the authors', yielded these V and J calls. This sample holds tens of thousands of distinct CDR3 sequences; about 10% were observed only once. Over 1% of the sample is in the top ten clones.

From the second PCR step onward, the TCR alpha chain libraries and the TCR beta chain libraries were amplified separately. Donor CMV status was determined by IFNgamma production from CD4+ T cells after overnight stimulation of fresh PBMCs with CMV viral lysate. CD4 T cells were positively selected using Miltenyi beads, after which CD8 T cells were positively selected from the CD4-negative fraction. After staining for CD3, CD4, CD8, CD45RA, CD27 and a live/dead dye, cells were sorted on a BD Aria II into four subsets based on CD45RA and CD27. A few healthy volunteers provided blood, and each donor's sample was split into CD4 and CD8 T cells and then further divided into four differentiation subsets. Approximately 120 ml of peripheral blood was taken from each donor, and PBMC were separated by density-gradient centrifugation on Ficoll-Paque PLUS. The sorted cells were lysed in RLT buffer, after which RNA was extracted using a Qiagen RNeasy kit and kept at -80 degrees C.

This sequence originates from a human donor in good health. The sequence joins TRBV24-1 to TRBJ1-1; tentative D gene TRBD1, with 5 bases matching. Sequenced input: naive CD8+ T cells from blood. The cell subset or site label of this sample denotes: naive T cells, CD45RA high CD27+. The bases are TGTGCCACCAGTGATTTGCAAGGGTTGGGGGAGGAAAACACTGAAGCTTTCTTT. Its translation is CATSDLQGLGEENTEAFF.